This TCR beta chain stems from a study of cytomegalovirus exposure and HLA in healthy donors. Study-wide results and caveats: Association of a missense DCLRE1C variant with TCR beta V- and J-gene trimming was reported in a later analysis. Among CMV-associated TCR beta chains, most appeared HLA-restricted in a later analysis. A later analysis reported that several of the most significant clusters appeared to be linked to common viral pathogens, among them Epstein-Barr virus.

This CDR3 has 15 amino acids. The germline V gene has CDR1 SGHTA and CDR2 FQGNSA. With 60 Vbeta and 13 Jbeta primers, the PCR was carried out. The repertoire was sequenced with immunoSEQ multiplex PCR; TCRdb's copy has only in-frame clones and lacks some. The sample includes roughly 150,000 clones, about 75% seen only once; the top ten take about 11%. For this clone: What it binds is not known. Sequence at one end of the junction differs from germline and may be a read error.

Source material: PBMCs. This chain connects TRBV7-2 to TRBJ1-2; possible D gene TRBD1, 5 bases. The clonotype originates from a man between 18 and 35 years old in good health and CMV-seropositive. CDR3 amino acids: CPSSPGGGEYYGYTF. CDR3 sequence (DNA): TGTCCCAGCAGCCCCGGGGGGGGAGAATACTATGGCTACACCTTC.